These 29 T cell receptor beta chains came from one sample sequenced in a study of T cell responses to AZD1222 COVID-19 vaccine. The repertoire was sequenced with immunoSEQ multiplex PCR; TCRdb's copy has only in-frame clones and lacks some. This table holds 100,000 to 120,000 clones, more than 75% found once. Sequencing used peripheral blood, obtained on day 0 of AZD1222 vaccination. These TCRs come from an adult in good health.

The chain links TRBV7-9 to TRBJ2-3; perhaps TRBD2 as D (6 bases). Germline V gives CDR1 SEHNR, CDR2 FQNEAQ (reference sequence). V dropped 1 base and J dropped 4 bases, with 6 bases sitting between them. The CDR3 consists of 13 residues. The CDR3 sequence: CASSLGGADTQYF. In nucleotides, the CDR3 is TGTGCCAGCAGCTTAGGGGGGGCAGATACGCAGTATTTT.

V usage is TRBV7-8 and J usage is TRBJ1-1; D gene ambiguous. Germline V CDR1 and CDR2: SGHVS, FQNEAQ. CDR3 length: 13 residues. The ends were cut back, 2 bases at V and 3 bases at J, with 7 bases in the middle. The CDR3 bases are TGTGCCAGCAGCTTAACGGCGGACACTGAAGCTTTCTTT. It specifies CASSLTADTEAFF.

The chain joins TRBV7-8 to TRBJ1-2; D call uncertain. V lost 1 base, J lost 3 bases, and 3 bases lay in between. CDR1 is SGHVS and CDR2 is FQNEAQ in the germline V gene. This CDR3 is 12 amino acids long. CDR3 protein: CASSLGDYGYTF. The CDR3 DNA is TGTGCCAGCAGCTTAGGAGACTATGGCTACACCTTC.

A single count supports this clone. V and J are TRBV14 and TRBJ2-5; either TRBD1 or TRBD2 may supply D (5 bases each). The V end was cut by 1 base, the J end by 5 bases, with 11 bases between. The CDR3 length is 14 residues. Germline V CDR1 and CDR2: SGHDN, FVKESK. The CDR3 nucleotides are TGTGCCAGCAGCCAAGGGGCATGGGGGGAGACCCAGTACTTC. As protein: CASSQGAWGETQYF.

The chain has TRBV7-3 and TRBJ2-7; 10 bases agree with TRBD2. Per the germline V gene, CDR1 is SGHTA and CDR2 is FQGTGA. With V trimmed by 5 bases and J by 3 bases, 7 bases remained unmatched. The CDR3 spans 15 residues. CDR3 coding DNA: TGTGCCAGCAGCCAATCCGGGACTAGCGACTACGAGCAGTACTTC. This sequence encodes CASSQSGTSDYEQYF. The entire variable domain, with the rest obtained from reference TRBV7-3 and TRBJ2-7, is as follows: GAGVSQTPSNKVTEKGKYVELRCDPISGHTALYWYRQSLGQGPEFLIYFQGTGAADDSGLPNDRFFAVRPEGSVSTLKIQRTERGDSAVYLCASSQSGTSDYEQYFGPGTRLTVT.

The chain has TRBV6-5 and TRBJ2-7, with 7 bases that match TRBD1. Germline trimming cut 4 bases from V and 2 bases from J; bases unmatched to any gene: 5. The CDR3 loop spans 14 amino acids. CDR1 and CDR2 from the germline V gene are MNHEY and SVGAGI. CDR3 bases: TGTGCCAGCAGTTCAGCCGGGACAGCCTACGAGCAGTACTTC. As protein: CASSSAGTAYEQYF.

The chain joins TRBV4-2 to TRBJ2-1; TRBD2 matches 8 bases. This CDR3 is built from 16 residues. J gave up 4 bases and V 1 base, and 6 bases lay outside the gene matches. In germline, CDR1 is LGHNA, CDR2 YNFKEQ. DNA of the CDR3: TGTGCCAGCAGCCAAGCGGTAGCGGGACCATACAATGAGCAGTTCTTC. Translation: CASSQAVAGPYNEQFF.

V gene TRBV5-3 combines with J gene TRBJ1-2; 9 bases line up with TRBD1. Being an ORF, TRBV5-3 has a function that is uncertain. This CDR3 has 14 amino acids. J lost 6 bases, V lost 4 bases, and 7 bases had no gene match. CDR3 loop: CARSQDRGRDGYTF. In DNA form, the CDR3 reads TGTGCCAGAAGCCAGGACAGGGGCCGGGATGGCTACACCTTC.

The V call is TRBV27, the J call TRBJ2-1; D assignment may be TRBD1 or TRBD2 (5 bases each). V was shortened by 2 bases and J by 4 bases, with 12 bases between the two germline ends. The germline CDR1 and CDR2 sequences are MNHEY and SMNVEV (reference sequence). The CDR3 sequence is 15 residues long. DNA for the CDR3: TGTGCCAGCAGTTTAGACTGGGGCGGGTACAATGAGCAGTTCTTC. Amino acid sequence: CASSLDWGGYNEQFF.

The chain joins TRBV6-1 to TRBJ1-5, with 12 bases identical to TRBD1. Germline assignment: CDR1 MNHNS and CDR2 SASEGT. The CDR3 length is 20 residues. V lost 4 bases, J lost 3 bases, and 16 bases stayed unmatched. CDR3 coding DNA: TGTGCCAGCAGTGTTCAAGTTTACCGGGACAGGGGGCGTGACAATCAGCCCCAGCATTTT. Amino acids: CASSVQVYRDRGRDNQPQHF.

The chain joins TRBV6-6 to TRBJ1-1, with D tentatively TRBD1 (6 bases). Germline lookup yields CDR1 MNHNY and CDR2 SVGAGI (reference sequence). The CDR3 totals 14 residues. The V and J ends lost 8 bases and 5 bases respectively, with 18 bases between them. In nucleotides, the CDR3 is TGTGCCAGCCTACCCGCGGGGGCCCGAACTGAAGCTTTCTTT. This translates into CASLPAGARTEAFF.

This chain links TRBV27 with TRBJ1-1; 7 bases are a match to TRBD1. Germline assignment: CDR1 MNHEY and CDR2 SMNVEV (reference sequence). With 5 bases clipped from V and 3 bases from J, the junction kept 12 bases outside the gene matches. CDR3 length: 16 residues. CDR3 region: CASSLPDREEDTEAFF. Here the CDR3 DNA reads TGTGCCAGCAGTCTCCCTGACAGGGAGGAGGACACTGAAGCTTTCTTT.

This clone was seen a single time. The chain links TRBV18 to TRBJ1-2; D may be TRBD1 (6 bases). From germline, CDR1 is KGHSH and CDR2 LQKENI. CDR3 length: 15 amino acids. V gave up 1 base and J gave up 2 bases, with 11 bases separating them. The CDR3, as DNA: TGTGCCAGCTCACCACAGGACAGACCGAACTATGGCTACACCTTC. As protein: CASSPQDRPNYGYTF.

V is TRBV11-1 and J is TRBJ2-1; either TRBD1 or TRBD2 may supply D (5 bases each). With 5 bases removed from V and 2 bases from J, the gap between germline ends came to 13 bases. Germline CDR1 is SGHAT and CDR2 is FQDESV (reference sequence). CDR3 length: 15 residues. The CDR3 protein is CASSEPGTTYNEQFF. CDR3 nucleotide sequence: TGTGCCAGCAGCGAGCCCGGGACGACCTACAATGAGCAGTTCTTC.

The chain couples TRBV7-8 to TRBJ2-7; 7 bases are shared with TRBD1. There are 14 residues in the CDR3. Germline values: CDR1 SGHVS, CDR2 FQNEAQ. V lost 4 bases, J lost 0 bases, and 3 bases stayed unmatched. The CDR3 loop is CASSWDSYSYEQYF. The DNA for the CDR3 is TGTGCCAGCAGCTGGGACAGCTACTCCTACGAGCAGTACTTC.

The chain recombines TRBV7-2 with TRBJ1-5; maybe TRBD1 (5 bases). With 0 bases removed from V and 6 bases from J, the gap between germline ends came to 12 bases. Germline loops: CDR1 SGHTA, CDR2 FQGNSA. The CDR3 extends over 15 amino acids. The CDR3 region is CASSLALGVAQPQHF. CDR3 sequence (DNA): TGTGCCAGCAGCTTAGCGCTGGGGGTCGCTCAGCCCCAGCATTTT.

The V and J genes are TRBV19 and TRBJ1-6; D is undetermined. In germline, CDR1 is LNHDA, CDR2 SQIVND (reference sequence). Deletions cut 7 bases from V and 0 bases from J, with 10 bases between. The CDR3 totals 15 residues. The CDR3 sequence is CASTPLGSYNSPLHF. The CDR3 region has the DNA TGTGCCAGTACGCCTCTGGGCTCCTATAATTCACCCCTCCACTTT.

The rearrangement uses TRBV11-2 and TRBJ1-2; a weak D match, TRBD1 (6 bases). The CDR3 has 15 residues. The germline CDR1 and CDR2 sequences are SGHAT and FQNNGV. Trimming removed 3 bases at V and 2 bases at J, with 13 bases between. The DNA for the CDR3 is TGTGCCAGCAGCTTCGGGGGGGCGCGCAACTATGGCTACACCTTC. This gives the protein CASSFGGARNYGYTF.

The chain has TRBV3-1 (or the pseudogene TRBV3-2) and TRBJ2-1, with 10 bases lining up with TRBD2. This CDR3 comprises 16 residues. V shed 1 base, J shed 6 bases, and the junction held 6 bases outside the gene matches. Per germline, CDR1 LGHDT and CDR2 YNNKEL (reference sequence). The CDR3 region has the DNA TGTGCCAGCAGCCAAGTTAGCGGGAGGTATCGCAATGAGCAGTTCTTC. Its translation: CASSQVSGRYRNEQFF.

This clone came up a few times. The chain is built from TRBV7-3 and TRBJ2-1; D is perhaps TRBD2 (6 bases). Germline CDR1 is SGHTA and CDR2 is FQGTGA. The CDR3 covers 13 residues. The V and J ends lost 5 bases and 5 bases respectively, with 10 bases between them. The CDR3 DNA is TGTGCCAGCAGCCTGGACTATAACAATGAGCAGTTCTTC. The encoded protein is CASSLDYNNEQFF. Full variable domain (missing parts from reference TRBV7-3 and TRBJ2-1): GAGVSQTPSNKVTEKGKYVELRCDPISGHTALYWYRQSLGQGPEFLIYFQGTGAADDSGLPNDRFFAVRPEGSVSTLKIQRTERGDSAVYLCASSLDYNNEQFFGPGTRLTVL.

The V gene is TRBV20-1, the J gene TRBJ1-2; unclear D gene. V dropped 2 bases and J dropped 8 bases, with 9 bases sitting between them. The V gene's germline CDR1 is DFQATT and CDR2 SNEGSKA (reference sequence). This CDR3 spans 11 amino acids. CDR3 bases: TGCAGTGCTAGAAGCAATAAGGGCTACACCTTC. Protein: CSARSNKGYTF.

The chain employs TRBV6-5 and TRBJ2-7; D gene unclear. The CDR3 extends over 11 amino acids. CDR1 MNHEY and CDR2 SVGAGI come from the germline V gene. Trimming removed 7 bases at V and 6 bases at J, with 10 bases between. The CDR3 is CASTDWGEQYF. The CDR3, as DNA: TGTGCCAGCACCGACTGGGGCGAGCAGTACTTC.

The chain links TRBV27 to TRBJ1-5; TRBD1 agrees at 9 bases. The CDR3 sequence is 14 residues long. Unmatched junction bases numbered 4, after V lost 6 bases and J lost 4 bases. Germline CDR1 and CDR2: MNHEY and SMNVEV (reference sequence). The CDR3 reads CASRPTGGNQPQHF. The CDR3 DNA sequence: TGTGCCAGCAGACCGACAGGGGGTAATCAGCCCCAGCATTTT.

The chain has TRBV29-1 and TRBJ2-4; the D call may be TRBD1 or TRBD2 (5 bases each). V dropped 3 bases and J dropped 13 bases, with 19 bases sitting between them. Germline loops: CDR1 SQVTM, CDR2 ANQGSEA. The CDR3 is 13 amino acids. CDR3 DNA sequence: TGCAGCGTTGAGATCCTCGCCGGGGACGTACAGTACTTC. Its translation: CSVEILAGDVQYF.

This sequence joins TRBV28 and TRBJ1-5; 8 positions agree with TRBD1. The V gene end was trimmed by 4 bases and the J gene end by 6 bases; junction bases not matched to a gene: 8. This CDR3 comprises 15 residues. Germline lookup yields CDR1 MDHEN and CDR2 SYDVKM. As DNA, the CDR3 is TGTGCCAGCAGTTCGACTCAGGGGGCGGGTCAGCCCCAGCATTTT. It specifies CASSSTQGAGQPQHF.

V gene TRBV5-1 combines with J gene TRBJ2-5, with D possibly being TRBD2 (5 bases). Trimming pared 2 bases from V and 1 base from J, leaving 12 bases between. CDR3 length equals 15 residues. Germline V gene sequence: CDR1 SGHRS, CDR2 YFSETQ. The CDR3 loop is CASSFGSGPQETQYF. In nucleotides, the CDR3 is TGCGCCAGCAGCTTTGGGAGCGGACCCCAAGAGACCCAGTACTTC.

This chain connects TRBV6-2 or TRBV6-3 to TRBJ2-7; no clear D gene. V was clipped by 2 bases and J by 0 bases, with 11 bases between them. The CDR3 is 15 residues long. Germline V gene lookup returns CDR1 MNHEY and CDR2 SVGEGT. In DNA form, the CDR3 reads TGTGCCAGCAGTTACCTGGCTGGTAGCTCCTACGAGCAGTACTTC. The encoded protein is CASSYLAGSSYEQYF.

The chain joins TRBV7-9 to TRBJ1-4; the D gene is possibly TRBD1 (5 bases). This CDR3 has 17 residues. V was pared by 1 base and J by 4 bases, with 16 bases between. From germline, CDR1 is SEHNR and CDR2 FQNEAQ (reference sequence). Here the CDR3 reads CASSLEIMGQINEKLFF. The CDR3 coding sequence is TGTGCCAGCAGCTTAGAAATAATGGGGCAGATTAATGAAAAACTGTTTTTT.

V and J are TRBV6-4 and TRBJ1-1, with D hard to call. Trimming stripped 0 bases from V and 1 base from J, with 12 bases between. Germline V gene sequence: CDR1 MRHNA, CDR2 SNTAGT. This CDR3 has 16 residues. CDR3 nucleotide sequence: TGTGCCAGCAGTGACTCGCTGTGGGGTAAGAACACTGAAGCTTTCTTT. Protein: CASSDSLWGKNTEAFF.